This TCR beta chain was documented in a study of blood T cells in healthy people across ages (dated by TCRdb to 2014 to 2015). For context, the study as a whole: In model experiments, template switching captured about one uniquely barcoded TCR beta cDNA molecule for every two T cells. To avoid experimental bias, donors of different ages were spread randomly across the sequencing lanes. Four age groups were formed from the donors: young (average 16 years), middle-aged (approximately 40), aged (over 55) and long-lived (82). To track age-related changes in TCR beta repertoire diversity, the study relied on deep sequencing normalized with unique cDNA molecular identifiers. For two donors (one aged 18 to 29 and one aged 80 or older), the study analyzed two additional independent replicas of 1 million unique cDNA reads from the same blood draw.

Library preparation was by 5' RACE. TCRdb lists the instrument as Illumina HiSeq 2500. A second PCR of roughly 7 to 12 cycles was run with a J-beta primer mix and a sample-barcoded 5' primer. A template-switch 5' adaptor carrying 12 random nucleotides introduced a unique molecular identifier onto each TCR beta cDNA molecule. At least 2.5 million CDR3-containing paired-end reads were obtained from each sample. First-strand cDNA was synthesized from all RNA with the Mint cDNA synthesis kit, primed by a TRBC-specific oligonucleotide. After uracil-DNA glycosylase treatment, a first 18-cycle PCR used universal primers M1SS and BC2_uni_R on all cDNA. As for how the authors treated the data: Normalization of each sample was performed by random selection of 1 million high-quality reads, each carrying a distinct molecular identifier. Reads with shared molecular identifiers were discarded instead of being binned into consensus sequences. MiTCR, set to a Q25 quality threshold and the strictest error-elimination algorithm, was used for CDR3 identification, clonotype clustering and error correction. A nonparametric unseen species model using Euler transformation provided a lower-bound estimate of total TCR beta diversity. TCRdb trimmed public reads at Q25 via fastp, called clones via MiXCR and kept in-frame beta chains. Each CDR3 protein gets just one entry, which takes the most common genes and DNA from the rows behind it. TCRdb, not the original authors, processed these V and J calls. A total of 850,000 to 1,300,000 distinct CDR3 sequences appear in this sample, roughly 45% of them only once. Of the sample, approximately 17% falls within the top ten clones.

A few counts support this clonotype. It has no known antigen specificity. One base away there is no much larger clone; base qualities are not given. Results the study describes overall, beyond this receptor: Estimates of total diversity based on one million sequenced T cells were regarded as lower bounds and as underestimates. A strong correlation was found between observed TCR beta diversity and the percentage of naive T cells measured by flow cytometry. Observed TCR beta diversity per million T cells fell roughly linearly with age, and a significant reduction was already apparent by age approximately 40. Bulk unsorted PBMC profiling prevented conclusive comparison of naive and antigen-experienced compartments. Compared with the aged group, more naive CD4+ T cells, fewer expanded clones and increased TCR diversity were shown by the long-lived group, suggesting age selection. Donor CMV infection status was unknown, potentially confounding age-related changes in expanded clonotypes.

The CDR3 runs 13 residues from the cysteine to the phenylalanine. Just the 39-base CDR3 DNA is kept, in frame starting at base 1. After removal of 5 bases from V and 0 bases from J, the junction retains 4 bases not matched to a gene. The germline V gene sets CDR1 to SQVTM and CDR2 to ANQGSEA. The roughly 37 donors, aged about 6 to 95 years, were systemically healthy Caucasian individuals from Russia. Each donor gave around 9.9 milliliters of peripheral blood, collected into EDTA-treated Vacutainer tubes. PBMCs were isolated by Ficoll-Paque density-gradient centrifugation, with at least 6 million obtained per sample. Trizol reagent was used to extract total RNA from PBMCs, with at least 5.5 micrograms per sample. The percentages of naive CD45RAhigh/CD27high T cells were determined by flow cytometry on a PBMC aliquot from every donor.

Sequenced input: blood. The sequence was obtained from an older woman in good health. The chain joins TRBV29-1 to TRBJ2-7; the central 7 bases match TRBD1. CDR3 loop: CSVQQGTSYEQYF. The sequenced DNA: TGCAGCGTTCAACAGGGGACCTCCTACGAGCAGTACTTC.